This TCR beta chain is from a study of cytomegalovirus exposure and HLA in healthy donors. Whole-study results and caveats: Cytomegalovirus status, reportedly, was diagnosed with high specificity and sensitivity by the classifier. Confirmation was obtained in vitro that a few CMV-associated chains are specific for CMV antigens. Most of the CMV-associated TCR beta chains (in a later analysis) appeared to be HLA-restricted.

The V gene's germline CDR1 is MNHNY and CDR2 SVGAGI (reference sequence). The V and J ends lost 6 bases and 5 bases respectively, with 20 bases between them. The CDR3 length is 16 residues. Primers: 60 Vbeta forward and 13 Jbeta reverse. Generated by immunoSEQ multiplex PCR, the TCRdb table keeps only in-frame clones and is missing some. The table shows 130,000 or so clones, with 74% occurring only once. Notes on this clone: Its antigen is unidentified.

V usage is TRBV6-6 and J usage is TRBJ1-5, with TRBD1 as a possible D gene (6 bases). Material: PBMCs. The receptor comes from a man aged 35-49 years in good health and CMV-seropositive. CDR3 protein: CASRGGWGGRDQPQHF. For the CDR3, the DNA is TGTGCCAGCAGAGGGGGGTGGGGGGGGAGGGATCAGCCCCAGCATTTT.